Presented here are 30 T cell receptor beta chains from one specimen sequenced in a study of cytomegalovirus exposure and HLA in healthy donors. Assay: immunoSEQ multiplex PCR; the TCRdb copy retains only in-frame clones and omits some. Of 68,000 or so clones in the sample, approximately 88% were seen once. Sequencing was performed on PBMCs. Source of these receptors: a woman under 30 in good health and CMV-seronegative.

V is TRBV28 and J is TRBJ2-1, with a tentative D call TRBD2 (5 bases). Germline V gene data show CDR1 as MDHEN and CDR2 as SYDVKM. The germline V and J ends were trimmed by 5 bases and 0 bases, with 14 bases remaining between them. This CDR3 has 16 residues. The CDR3 sequence: CASSTRTGSSYNEQFF. In nucleotides, the CDR3 is TGTGCCAGCAGTACCAGGACGGGAAGCTCCTACAATGAGCAGTTCTTC.

The chain joins TRBV28 to TRBJ1-1; D might be TRBD1 (5 bases). Per the germline V gene, CDR1 is MDHEN and CDR2 is SYDVKM. V lost 2 bases to trimming and J lost 10 bases, with 20 bases between them. This CDR3 has 15 amino acids. The CDR3 bases are TGTGCCAGCAGTTTAAGGGGCAGGCTGGCTTGGGGAGCTTTCTTT. It encodes CASSLRGRLAWGAFF.

The rearrangement uses TRBV6-1 and TRBJ2-5; weak D call: TRBD2 (5 bases). Near its end, the DNA agrees better with TRBJ2-7, so the J call may be wrong. The CDR3 is 15 residues long. In germline, CDR1 is MNHNS, CDR2 SASEGT. For the CDR3, the DNA is TGTGCCAGCAGCCGGAACACGGGGTACGGGTACGAGCAGTACTTC. It is translated as CASSRNTGYGYEQYF.

The chain links TRBV7-8 to TRBJ2-7, with D tentatively TRBD1 (5 bases). The CDR3 is made up of 15 amino acids. V lost 2 bases, J lost 2 bases, and 13 bases lay in between. Germline CDR1 SGHVS, CDR2 FQNEAQ. Here the CDR3 DNA reads TGTGCCAGCAGCTTAAGGGGCAGGGTGGCCTACGAGCAGTACTTC. It is translated as CASSLRGRVAYEQYF. Together with reference TRBV7-8 and TRBJ2-7, the CDR3 gives the full variable domain: GAGVSQSPRYKVAKRGQDVALRCDPISGHVSLFWYQQALGQGPEFLTYFQNEAQLDKSGLPSDRFFAERPEGSVSTLKIQRTQQEDSAVYLCASSLRGRVAYEQYFGPGTRLTVT.

This clone appeared a single time. The chain joins TRBV19 to TRBJ1-1; no reliable D call. The CDR3 has 14 amino acids. Germline V lookup: CDR1 LNHDA, CDR2 SQIVND (reference sequence). Trimming shortened V by 6 bases and J by 0 bases, and 11 bases separated the two germline ends. This CDR3 reads CASSQDNMNTEAFF. DNA of the CDR3: TGTGCCAGTAGCCAAGATAACATGAACACTGAAGCTTTCTTT.

The chain couples TRBV27 to TRBJ2-7, with D possibly TRBD1 on 8 matching bases. The CDR3 runs 15 residues. The V and J ends lost 6 bases and 6 bases respectively, with 21 bases between them. Per germline, CDR1 MNHEY and CDR2 SMNVEV (reference sequence). Here the CDR3 reads CASRKGTTGGGEQYF. In DNA form, the CDR3 reads TGTGCCAGCAGGAAAGGGACTACAGGGGGGGGCGAGCAGTACTTC.

Written as DNA, the CDR3 is TGTGCCAGCAGGGACAGGTCCAATCAGCCCCAGCATTTT. This encodes CASRDRSNQPQHF. The gene calls are TRBV6-1 and TRBJ1-5; the match to TRBD1 covers 7 bases. Trimming at V came to 6 bases and at J to 3 bases, leaving 2 bases not matched to a gene. The length of the CDR3 is 13 residues. Germline CDR1 and CDR2: MNHNS and SASEGT.

The chain has TRBV7-9 and TRBJ1-2; maybe TRBD1 (5 bases). V lost 4 bases and J lost 2, with 11 bases in between. Germline CDR1 SEHNR, CDR2 FQNEAQ (reference sequence). The CDR3 is made up of 14 amino acids. The CDR3 region is CASSSMGGNYGYTF. In DNA form, the CDR3 reads TGTGCCAGCAGCTCGATGGGGGGAAACTATGGCTACACCTTC.

The chain combines TRBV5-1 with TRBJ1-1; the D is unclear. Trimming removed 4 bases at V and 11 bases at J, with 15 bases between. CDR3 length: 12 residues. The germline CDR1 and CDR2 sequences are SGHRS and YFSETQ. The CDR3 sequence is CASSAAGNEAFF. In DNA, the CDR3 is TGCGCCAGCAGCGCCGCGGGGAATGAGGCTTTCTTT. The full variable domain, in which reference TRBV5-1 and TRBJ1-1 provide the parts outside the CDR3, is KAGVTQTPRYLIKTRGQQVTLSCSPISGHRSVSWYQQTPGQGLQFLFEYFSETQRNKGNFPGRFSGRQFSNSRSEMNVSTLELGDSALYLCASSAAGNEAFFGQGTRLTVV.

V and J are TRBV6-4 and TRBJ1-2; TRBD1 is a possible D gene (6 bases). The CDR3 loop spans 14 amino acids. Trimming removed 2 bases at V and 4 bases at J, with 11 bases between. CDR1 is MRHNA and CDR2 is SNTAGT in the germline V gene. CDR3 coding DNA: TGTGCCAGCAGTGACGGGGGCGGGGGCTATGGCTACACCTTC. Translated: CASSDGGGGYGYTF.

The J gene is TRBJ2-7, the V gene TRBV7-2; 10 bases agree with TRBD2. In germline, CDR1 is SGHTA, CDR2 FQGNSA. The V and J ends lost 1 base and 1 base, in that order; junction bases with no gene match: 4. The CDR3 consists of 16 residues. The CDR3 loop is CASSLEGTSASYEQYF. The CDR3 DNA reads TGTGCCAGCAGCTTAGAGGGGACTAGCGCTTCCTACGAGCAGTACTTC. Based on the CDR3 plus reference TRBV7-2 and TRBJ2-7, the full variable domain is GAGVSQSPSNKVTEKGKDVELRCDPISGHTALYWYRQSLGQGLEFLIYFQGNSAPDKSGLPSDRFSAERTGGSVSTLTIQRTQQEDSAVYLCASSLEGTSASYEQYFGPGTRLTVT.

This chain joins TRBV7-9 and TRBJ2-5, with unresolved D. V dropped 8 bases and J dropped 4 bases, with 20 bases sitting between them. The CDR3 spans 15 residues. CDR1 is SEHNR, CDR2 FQNEAQ, per germline (reference sequence). CDR3 nucleotide sequence: TGTGCCAGCTCCCTTGAGGTACCTGTTACAGAGACCCAGTACTTC. The encoded protein is CASSLEVPVTETQYF.

The CDR3 DNA sequence: TGTGCCAGCAGTTCCGATGGATCAGGGAAAAATGAGCAGTTCTTC. It specifies CASSSDGSGKNEQFF. This chain connects TRBV28 to TRBJ2-1; possibly TRBD1 for D (5 bases). The CDR3 has 15 residues. Deletions cut 4 bases from V and 7 bases from J, with 17 bases between. Looked up from germline, CDR1 is MDHEN and CDR2 is SYDVKM.

The chain carries TRBV28 and TRBJ2-2; 8 nucleotides agree with TRBD2. V trimming: 6 bases; J trimming: 3 bases; junction bases outside the gene matches: 3. Germline CDR1 is MDHEN and CDR2 is SYDVKM. The CDR3 extends over 14 amino acids. The DNA of the CDR3 is TGTGCCAGCAGAATCGGGGGGGACACCGGGGAGCTGTTTTTT. This translates into CASRIGGDTGELFF. The complete variable domain, with remaining parts taken from reference TRBV28 and TRBJ2-2, reads DVKVTQSSRYLVKRTGEKVFLECVQDMDHENMFWYRQDPGLGLRLIYFSYDVKMKEKGDIPEGYSVSREKKERFSLILESASTNQTSMYLCASRIGGDTGELFFGEGSRLTVL.

This clone was seen only once. The genes are TRBV28 and TRBJ1-1, with TRBD1 matching 9 bases. The CDR3 length is 15 residues. V trimming: 6 bases; J trimming: 4 bases; junction bases outside the gene matches: 9. From germline, CDR1 is MDHEN and CDR2 SYDVKM. CDR3 residues: CASRRGQGEGTEAFF. CDR3 nucleotide sequence: TGTGCCAGCAGACGGGGACAGGGAGAGGGCACTGAAGCTTTCTTT.

The genes are TRBV29-1 and TRBJ1-1; maybe TRBD1 (6 bases). Per germline, CDR1 SQVTM and CDR2 ANQGSEA. The CDR3 totals 13 residues. The V and J ends lost 7 bases and 1 base respectively, with 13 bases between them. The CDR3 coding sequence is TGCAGCGGGGTGGGGGCTGCGAACACTGAAGCTTTCTTT. It encodes CSGVGAANTEAFF.

This chain links TRBV6-6 with TRBJ1-2; TRBD1 matches at 7 bases. J gave up 2 bases and V 11 bases, and 11 bases lay outside the gene matches. The CDR3 extends over 14 amino acids. Germline assignment: CDR1 MNHNY and CDR2 SVGAGI (reference sequence). Here the CDR3 DNA reads TGTGCCTGCCACCCCCCGGGACAGAACTATGGCTACACCTTC. This codes for CACHPPGQNYGYTF.

This chain joins TRBV25-1 and TRBJ1-2; D remains unclear. The CDR3 length is 11 residues. Trimming left V 5 bases short and J 7 bases short, with 8 bases between. Germline V gene lookup returns CDR1 MGHDK and CDR2 SYGVNS. The CDR3 DNA follows: TGTGCCAGCAGTACAGACGGTGGCTACACCTTC. This translates into CASSTDGGYTF.

This clone was counted a single time. The chain joins TRBV25-1 to TRBJ2-5; D possibly corresponds to TRBD1 (5 bases). The CDR3 spans 14 residues. With 6 bases removed from V and 7 bases from J, the gap between germline ends came to 18 bases. Germline V CDR1 and CDR2: MGHDK, SYGVNS. For the CDR3, the DNA is TGTGCCAGCAGGACCTACAGGTCCCCGGGGACCCAGTACTTC. Its protein is CASRTYRSPGTQYF.

This clone was observed once. This chain joins TRBV11-2 and TRBJ2-1; D uncertain. V dropped 6 bases and J dropped 6 bases, with 12 bases sitting between them. Germline-derived CDR1 and CDR2 are SGHAT and FQNNGV. The CDR3 covers 13 residues. The CDR3 DNA reads as TGTGCCAGCAGAGGCTCACAGCCCAATGAGCAGTTCTTC. It is translated as CASRGSQPNEQFF.

The chain employs TRBV6-6 and TRBJ1-2; 7 bases match TRBD1. Per the germline V gene, CDR1 is MNHNY and CDR2 is SVGAGI (reference sequence). CDR3 length equals 15 residues. The V and J ends lost 0 bases and 6 bases, in that order; junction bases with no gene match: 7. CDR3 nucleotide sequence: TGTGCCAGCAGTTACTCGAAGGACAGGAAGGATGGCTACACCTTC. This translates into CASSYSKDRKDGYTF.

This chain links TRBV28 with TRBJ1-5, with D possibly TRBD1 on 6 matching bases. Germline V gene data show CDR1 as MDHEN and CDR2 as SYDVKM. This CDR3 is built from 13 residues. The germline V and J ends were trimmed by 4 bases and 6 bases, with 10 bases remaining between them. CDR3 in DNA: TGTGCCAGCAGTTGGGGACACCTTCAGCCCCAGCATTTT. Translation: CASSWGHLQPQHF.

The rearrangement links TRBV5-4 to TRBJ2-7, with a weak D call TRBD2 (6 bases). The V and J ends lost 4 bases and 0 bases respectively, with 8 bases between them. Per germline, CDR1 SGHNT and CDR2 YYREEE (reference sequence). The CDR3 runs to 13 residues. For the CDR3, the DNA is TGTGCCAGCAGCCGGGGGAACTCCTACGAGCAGTACTTC. Translated: CASSRGNSYEQYF. Drawing the rest from reference TRBV5-4 and TRBJ2-7, the complete variable domain is ETGVTQSPTHLIKTRGQQVTLRCSSQSGHNTVSWYQQALGQGPQFIFQYYREEENGRGNFPPRFSGLQFPNYSSELNVNALELDDSALYLCASSRGNSYEQYFGPGTRLTVT.

The J gene is TRBJ2-7, the V gene TRBV10-3; D unresolved. CDR1 ENHRY and CDR2 SYGVKD come from the germline V gene. The ends were cut back, 3 bases at V and 6 bases at J, with 9 bases in the middle. The CDR3 runs 12 residues. CDR3 amino acids: CAISDTPSEQYF. CDR3 in DNA: TGTGCCATCAGTGATACCCCGAGCGAGCAGTACTTC.

V is TRBV12-2 and J is TRBJ2-3; the table names TRBD2, a call not compared with the DNA. TRBV12-2 is flagged as a pseudogene. There are 17 residues in the CDR3. CDR3 amino acids: CASRLDPVGAGGPAQYF. The CDR3 bases are TGTGCAAGTCGCTTAGACCCCGTTGGAGCGGGAGGGCCGGCGCAGTATTTT.

This rearrangement joins TRBV4-1 to TRBJ1-5; unclear D gene. V lost 4 bases and J 3 bases, leaving 4 bases between the germline ends. This CDR3 is built from 12 residues. CDR1 MGHRA and CDR2 YSYEKL come from the germline V gene. The CDR3 DNA is TGCGCCAGCAGCCGACTCAATCAGCCCCAGCATTTT. Translating it yields CASSRLNQPQHF.

The J gene is TRBJ1-3, the V gene TRBV15; unclear D gene. V lost 1 base, J lost 1 base, and 5 bases lay in between. This CDR3 contains 14 residues. Germline V gene lookup returns CDR1 LNHNV and CDR2 YYDKDF (reference sequence). The CDR3 nucleotides are TGTGCCACCAGCAGAGGGGCGTCTGGAAACACCATATATTTT. It encodes CATSRGASGNTIYF. The variable domain in full, with the rest retrieved from reference TRBV15 and TRBJ1-3, is DAMVIQNPRYQVTQFGKPVTLSCSQTLNHNVMYWYQQKSSQAPKLLFHYYDKDFNNEADTPDNFQSRRPNTSFCFLDIRSPGLGDTAMYLCATSRGASGNTIYFGEGSWLTVV.

The chain carries TRBV10-3 and TRBJ2-7; 12 bases agree with TRBD1. There are 19 residues in the CDR3. The trim removed 4 bases at V and 0 bases at J, leaving 13 bases unmatched. The V gene's germline CDR1 is ENHRY and CDR2 SYGVKD. The CDR3 nucleotides are TGTGCCATCAGTGCCCAATCCGGGACAGGGGGCTACAGCTCCTACGAGCAGTACTTC. Encoded protein: CAISAQSGTGGYSSYEQYF.

The rearrangement uses TRBV9 and TRBJ2-5; 7 bases match TRBD1. The CDR3 runs 14 residues. V was pared by 3 bases and J by 4 bases, with 6 bases of the junction left unmatched. CDR1 is SGDLS and CDR2 is YYNGEE in the germline V gene. CDR3: CASSAGQIRETQYF. The CDR3 bases are TGTGCCAGCAGCGCGGGACAGATTCGAGAGACCCAGTACTTC. Full variable domain (remainder filled in from reference TRBV9 and TRBJ2-5): DSGVTQTPKHLITATGQRVTLRCSPRSGDLSVYWYQQSLDQGLQFLIQYYNGEERAKGNILERFSAQQFPDLHSELNLSSLELGDSALYFCASSAGQIRETQYFGPGTRLLVL.

This clone was counted only a few times. The chain couples TRBV4-1 to TRBJ1-2; D might be TRBD1 (6 bases). The CDR3 contains 16 residues. The germline V gene encodes CDR1 MGHRA and CDR2 YSYEKL. Trimming took 0 bases from V and 4 from J, leaving 15 bases between them. The chain's CDR3 is CASSQDWGQGSYGYTF. CDR3 bases: TGCGCCAGCAGCCAAGATTGGGGGCAGGGATCCTATGGCTACACCTTC.